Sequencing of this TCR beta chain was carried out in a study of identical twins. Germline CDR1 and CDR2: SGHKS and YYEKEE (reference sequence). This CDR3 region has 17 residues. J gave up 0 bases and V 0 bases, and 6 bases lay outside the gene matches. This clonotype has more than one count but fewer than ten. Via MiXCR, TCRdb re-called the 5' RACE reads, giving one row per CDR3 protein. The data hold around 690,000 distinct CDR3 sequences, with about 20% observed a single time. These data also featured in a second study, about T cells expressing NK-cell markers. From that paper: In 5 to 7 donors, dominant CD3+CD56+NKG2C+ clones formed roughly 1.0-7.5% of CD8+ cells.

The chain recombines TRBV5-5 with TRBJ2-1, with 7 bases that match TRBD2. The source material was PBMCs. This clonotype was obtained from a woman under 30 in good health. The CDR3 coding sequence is TGTGCCAGCAGCTTGGGGAGGCGGGGGAGCTCCTACAATGAGCAGTTCTTC. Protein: CASSLGRRGSSYNEQFF.